Sequencing of this T cell receptor (beta chain) was carried out in a study of metastatic and nonmetastatic thyroid tumors. The CDR3 consists of 13 residues. Germline V gives CDR1 SEHNR, CDR2 FQNEAQ (reference sequence). V was clipped by 5 bases and J by 1 base; unmatched bases: 1. Every patient underwent thyroid surgery untreated. This clone occurred many times. Its antigen remains unidentified. General study results and limits: Reports indicated that malignant thyroid tumors showed significantly higher TCR beta diversity than benign nodules did, in blood and tumor.

TCRdb re-clonotyped the PCR reads through MiXCR. The data hold about 39,000 clones, with around a fifth observed a single time. The TCR sequence derives from a female donor with papillary thyroid cancer or a benign thyroid nodule (not recorded which). Some clones in this sample may be carry-over from other donors' samples. The chain is built from TRBV7-9 and TRBJ1-1; 7 bases map to TRBD1. The sample taken for sequencing was blood. CDR3 in DNA: TGTGCCAGCAGCCGGACAGGGAACACTGAAGCTTTCTTT. Its protein product is CASSRTGNTEAFF.